This entry lists 8 T cell receptor beta chains sequenced from one sample in a study of CD8 T cells in ankylosing spondylitis. Their target antigens are unknown. TCRdb reprocessed the 5' RACE reads with MiXCR, giving one entry per CDR3 protein. This sample carries 750,000 to 850,000 distinct CDR3 sequences, 12% of them seen once, and the ten largest clones take roughly 0.51%. General study points: In ankylosing spondylitis blood, a motif of fewer than 10 highly homologous TCR beta variants appeared characteristic.

Sequencing was done on a sample of blood, either unsorted or a sorted T cell fraction (not recorded which). These receptors were taken from a male donor with ankylosing spondylitis.

This clonotype came up a few times. CDR3 sequence reads: CATSDETSGRLNEQFF. Here the CDR3 DNA reads TGTGCCACCAGTGACGAGACTAGCGGGAGGTTAAATGAGCAGTTCTTC. The chain has TRBV24-1 and TRBJ2-1, with 13 bases matching TRBD2. CDR3 size: 16 residues. The germline gives CDR1 KGHDR, CDR2 SFDVKD. V dropped 4 bases and J dropped 7; count of bases not matched to a gene: 6.

There are many counts of this clonotype. This chain connects TRBV7-9 to TRBJ2-7, with unresolved D. Trimming shortened V by 1 base and J by 9 bases, and 16 bases separated the two germline ends. Germline CDR1 and CDR2: SEHNR and FQNEAQ (reference sequence). The CDR3 covers 14 residues. The CDR3, as DNA: TGTGCCAGCAGCTTAGGGGGATCCTCTACCGTGCAGTACTTC. Translation gives CASSLGGSSTVQYF. The whole variable domain, remainder taken from reference TRBV7-9 and TRBJ2-7, is DTGVSQNPRHKITKRGQNVTFRCDPISEHNRLYWYRQTLGQGPEFLTYFQNEAQLEKSRLLSDRFSAERPKGSFSTLEIQRTEQGDSAMYLCASSLGGSSTVQYFGPGTRLTVT.

CDR3 loop: CATSEDRETQYF. CDR3 sequence (DNA): TGTGCCACCAGTGAGGACAGAGAGACCCAGTACTTC. The chain combines TRBV24-1 with TRBJ2-5, with D possibly being TRBD1 (6 bases). CDR1 is KGHDR, CDR2 SFDVKD, per germline. With 4 bases removed from V and 4 bases from J, the gap between germline ends came to 6 bases. CDR3 length: 12 residues.

This clonotype came up a few times. The chain joins TRBV20-1 to TRBJ2-1; 11 positions agree with TRBD2. Trimming cost V 0 bases and J 10 bases; bases outside gene matches: 5. The CDR3 is made up of 14 amino acids. CDR1 is DFQATT and CDR2 is SNEGSKA in the germline V gene (reference sequence). CDR3: CSARDQLAGEEQFF. The CDR3 DNA reads TGCAGTGCTAGAGATCAACTAGCGGGAGAAGAGCAGTTCTTC.

This clonotype was observed many times. The chain combines TRBV7-2 with TRBJ2-2, with D perhaps matching TRBD1 (6 bases). Germline loops: CDR1 SGHTA, CDR2 FQGNSA. This CDR3 comprises 16 residues. Trimming left V 5 bases short and J 1 base short, with 14 bases between. DNA for the CDR3: TGTGCCAGCAGCCGGGCCCCGGGACAGAACACCGGGGAGCTGTTTTTT. Translated, it gives CASSRAPGQNTGELFF.

In its sample, this clonotype was seen a few times. The chain recombines TRBV10-2 with TRBJ2-1, with 7 positions matching TRBD2. CDR3 length: 17 residues. V gave up 7 bases and J gave up 2 bases; unmatched junction bases: 14. The germline V gene encodes CDR1 WSHSY and CDR2 SAAADI. The CDR3 sequence: CASIAPLAEGTYNEQFF. As DNA, the CDR3 is TGCGCCAGCATCGCACCCCTAGCGGAGGGGACCTACAATGAGCAGTTCTTC.

This chain links TRBV20-1 with TRBJ2-7; maybe TRBD1 (6 bases). The V gene's germline CDR1 is DFQATT and CDR2 SNEGSKA (reference sequence). The CDR3 sequence is 13 residues long. V lost 5 bases, J lost 9 bases, and 20 bases lay in between. CDR3 DNA sequence: TGCAGTGCTCGCCGCGGACAGCGTCAAGGGCAGTACTTC. Translating gives CSARRGQRQGQYF.

This clonotype has just a few counts. The chain employs TRBV5-3 and TRBJ2-1; D is perhaps TRBD2 (7 bases). TRBV5-3 belongs to the ORF category, with a function that is uncertain. Trimming took 4 bases from V and 2 from J, leaving 16 bases between them. This CDR3 is built from 16 residues. The DNA for the CDR3 is TGTGCCAGAAGCAGGGGCGGGGGCCCTCCCTACAATGAGCAGTTCTTC. Translated, it gives CARSRGGGPPYNEQFF.